This passage covers 17 T cell receptor beta chains from one sample sequenced in a study of control samples from healthy donors and cancer patients. The protocol was immunoSEQ multiplex PCR, while the TCRdb copy is restricted to in-frame clones and leaves out a portion. This sample has fewer than 120,000 clones; around 89% occur once, and the top ten carry roughly 4%. The source material was PBMCs. The receptors were gathered from a woman between 55 and 75 years old with lung cancer.

This clone was recorded once. The rearrangement uses TRBV19 and TRBJ2-6; D gene unclear. From germline, CDR1 is LNHDA and CDR2 SQIVND (reference sequence). V lost 1 base to trimming and J lost 0 bases, with 7 bases between them. This CDR3 comprises 16 residues. The CDR3 here is CASSIVSGSGANVLTF. As DNA, the CDR3 is TGTGCCAGTAGTATAGTCTCAGGCTCTGGGGCCAACGTCCTGACTTTC. Looking up the rest from reference TRBV19 and TRBJ2-6 gives the full variable domain: DGGITQSPKYLFRKEGQNVTLSCEQNLNHDAMYWYRQDPGQGLRLIYYSQIVNDFQKGDIAEGYSVSREKKESFPLTVTSAQKNPTAFYLCASSIVSGSGANVLTFGAGSRLTVL.

The chain uses TRBV19 and TRBJ2-5; possible D gene TRBD2, 5 bases. The germline gives CDR1 LNHDA, CDR2 SQIVND (reference sequence). The CDR3 totals 16 residues. The germline V and J ends were trimmed by 3 bases and 4 bases, with 18 bases remaining between them. The CDR3 here is CASSMEDFPSRETQYF. The CDR3 region has the DNA TGTGCCAGTAGTATGGAGGATTTTCCCTCCCGAGAGACCCAGTACTTC.

V gene TRBV5-1 combines with J gene TRBJ1-3, with a possible D match to TRBD1 (5 bases). The CDR3 spans 16 residues. V lost 0 bases and J 4 bases, leaving 14 bases between the germline ends. The germline V gene encodes CDR1 SGHRS and CDR2 YFSETQ. The DNA for the CDR3 is TGCGCCAGCAGCTTGGGCCCCCGGGACTCCGGAAACACCATATATTTT. Amino acids: CASSLGPRDSGNTIYF.

V usage is TRBV9 and J usage is TRBJ1-2, with 7 bases that match TRBD1. Germline values: CDR1 SGDLS, CDR2 YYNGEE. This CDR3 region has 14 residues. V lost 4 bases to trimming and J lost 5 bases; unmatched junction nucleotides: 8. This CDR3 reads CASSRENRGYGYTF. DNA of the CDR3: TGTGCCAGCAGCCGCGAGAACAGGGGATATGGCTACACCTTC.

This clone appeared a few times. The rearrangement links TRBV12-3 or TRBV12-4 to TRBJ2-7, with D hard to call. V was clipped by 0 bases and J by 1 base, with 4 bases between them. This CDR3 is built from 13 residues. The CDR3 DNA reads as TGTGCCAGCAGTTTAGCACAGTCCTACGAGCAGTACTTC. Its translation: CASSLAQSYEQYF.

The rearrangement uses TRBV7-9 and TRBJ2-3; no reliable D call. CDR3 size: 12 residues. Trimming stripped 0 bases from V and 7 bases from J, with 5 bases between. Germline-derived CDR1 and CDR2 are SEHNR and FQNEAQ (reference sequence). The CDR3 region has the DNA TGTGCCAGCAGCTTAGCTGGCCATACGCAGTATTTT. As protein: CASSLAGHTQYF.

This clone appeared a few times. This chain connects TRBV5-1 to TRBJ1-1; maybe TRBD1 (5 bases). The CDR3 extends over 14 amino acids. V shed 0 bases and J shed 1 base, with 7 bases lying between them. The germline V gene has CDR1 SGHRS and CDR2 YFSETQ. The CDR3 protein is CASSLDGGNTEAFF. CDR3 DNA: TGCGCCAGCAGCTTGGATGGGGGGAACACTGAAGCTTTCTTT.

The genes are TRBV5-1 and TRBJ2-7, with 9 bases lining up with TRBD1. CDR1 SGHRS and CDR2 YFSETQ come from the germline V gene. V lost 4 bases to trimming and J lost 5 bases; unmatched junction nucleotides: 10. The CDR3 covers 15 residues. The CDR3 sequence: CASSPSGTGINEQYF. The CDR3 DNA is TGCGCCAGCAGCCCATCCGGGACAGGGATCAACGAGCAGTACTTC.

The gene calls are TRBV5-1 and TRBJ1-5; 7 positions agree with TRBD1. Looked up from germline, CDR1 is SGHRS and CDR2 is YFSETQ. The CDR3 is 14 amino acids. The J segment lost 2 bases and the V segment lost 5 bases, leaving 4 bases of the junction unmatched. CDR3 residues: CASSYTGGNQPQHF. The DNA for the CDR3 is TGCGCCAGCAGTTATACAGGGGGCAATCAGCCCCAGCATTTT.

The rearrangement joins TRBV5-1 to TRBJ1-1; no definite D call. This CDR3 has 14 residues. Trimming removed 3 bases from V and 3 bases from J, with 12 bases in between. Germline V gene lookup returns CDR1 SGHRS and CDR2 YFSETQ. The DNA for the CDR3 is TGCGCCAGCAGCTGGGGTGGCAGCTACACTGAAGCTTTCTTT. Its translation: CASSWGGSYTEAFF.

The genes are TRBV6-5 and TRBJ1-5; 9 nucleotides line up with TRBD1. Germline lookup yields CDR1 MNHEY and CDR2 SVGAGI. The CDR3 totals 13 residues. V was pared by 6 bases and J by 7 bases, with 4 bases of the junction left unmatched. The CDR3 reads CASRLTGGQPQHF. For the CDR3, the DNA is TGTGCCAGCAGATTGACAGGGGGGCAGCCCCAGCATTTT.

CDR3 DNA sequence: TGTGCCAGCAGTCCAGGGATAAACACTGAAGCTTTCTTT. It specifies CASSPGINTEAFF. V and J are TRBV12-3 or TRBV12-4 and TRBJ1-1, with D perhaps TRBD1 (5 bases). This CDR3 spans 13 amino acids. V was trimmed by 5 bases and J by 2 bases, leaving 9 bases between them.

The rearrangement joins TRBV6-2 or TRBV6-3 to TRBJ1-1, with 9 bases matching TRBD1. CDR1 is MNHEY and CDR2 is SVGEGT in the germline V gene. V dropped 5 bases and J dropped 6; count of bases not matched to a gene: 10. The CDR3 consists of 15 residues. For the CDR3, the DNA is TGTGCCAGCAGTCCACGCCTTGGGGACAGGGCTGAAGCTTTCTTT. Its translation: CASSPRLGDRAEAFF.

V usage is TRBV7-2 and J usage is TRBJ2-1, with 9 bases matching TRBD1. From germline, CDR1 is SGHTA and CDR2 FQGNSA. The CDR3 sequence is 16 residues long. With V trimmed by 5 bases and J by 5 bases, 10 bases remained unmatched. CDR3 DNA: TGTGCCAGCAGCAGACAGGGGGGGTTAGGAAACAATGAGCAGTTCTTC. Its translation: CASSRQGGLGNNEQFF.

The chain carries TRBV11-3 and TRBJ2-6; TRBD1 agrees at 10 bases. The CDR3 runs 17 residues. Germline CDR1 and CDR2: SGHNT and YENEEA. Germline trimming cut 5 bases from V and 1 base from J; bases unmatched to any gene: 5. The CDR3 coding sequence is TGTGCCAGCAGCAGGGACAGGGGTCGGTCTGGGGCCAACGTCCTGACTTTC. Protein sequence: CASSRDRGRSGANVLTF.

The chain has TRBV6-2 or TRBV6-3 and TRBJ2-1; the D gene is possibly TRBD2 (6 bases). Germline CDR1 and CDR2: MNHEY and SVGEGT. The germline V and J ends were trimmed by 4 bases and 0 bases, with 10 bases remaining between them. This CDR3 has 15 residues. The chain's CDR3 is CASSSGLPSYNEQFF. The CDR3 coding sequence is TGTGCCAGCAGTTCGGGACTTCCCTCCTACAATGAGCAGTTCTTC.

The gene calls are TRBV7-9 and TRBJ1-1; D unclear. V was clipped by 5 bases and J by 6 bases, with 19 bases between them. The CDR3 spans 15 residues. The germline CDR1 and CDR2 sequences are SEHNR and FQNEAQ (reference sequence). The CDR3 bases are TGTGCCAGCAGCACCGCTACGGTCGACCTGGCTGAAGCTTTCTTT. It translates to CASSTATVDLAEAFF. Variable domain in full (rest from reference TRBV7-9 and TRBJ1-1): DTGVSQNPRHKITKRGQNVTFRCDPISEHNRLYWYRQTLGQGPEFLTYFQNEAQLEKSRLLSDRFSAERPKGSFSTLEIQRTEQGDSAMYLCASSTATVDLAEAFFGQGTRLTVV.